Shown below are 9 T cell receptor beta chains from a single sample sequenced in a study of Ad26.COV2.S vaccination and SARS-CoV-2 variants. The repertoire was sequenced with immunoSEQ multiplex PCR; TCRdb's copy has only in-frame clones and lacks some. Here the sample spans approximately 300,000 clones, roughly 84% being singletons. Regarding treatment: 15 to 20 received Ad26.COV2.S at low or high dose, single or two shots; about 5 received placebo; per-sample allocation not given. After the first vaccine or placebo injection, samples were drawn on day 63. The starting material was peripheral blood, obtained in a trial of Ad26.COV2.S vaccine versus placebo. Source of these receptors: a person aged 18 to 59 who received the Ad26.COV2.S COVID-19 vaccine or a placebo.

This clone was observed a few times. The CDR3 DNA reads TGTGCCAGCAGCGTTCTCGTGAGGGGGGAGTCCTCTTATGGCTACACCTTC. Translated, it gives CASSVLVRGESSYGYTF. The chain links TRBV7-8 to TRBJ1-2; TRBD1 might be the D (6 bases). Between the trimmed V and J ends, which lost 5 bases and 5 bases, there was a span of 24 bases. The germline gives CDR1 SGHVS, CDR2 FQNEAQ. This CDR3 contains 17 residues.

This clone is a singleton in its sample. CDR3 bases: TGTGCCAGCAGCTTAGGAACAGGATTTAACTATGGCTACACCTTC. Translating it yields CASSLGTGFNYGYTF. J is TRBJ1-2 and V is TRBV7-2; maybe TRBD1 (5 bases). CDR3 length equals 15 residues. V lost 1 base to trimming and J lost 1 base, with 10 bases between them. CDR1 and CDR2 (germline): SGHTA, FQGNSA.

This rearrangement joins TRBV7-2 to TRBJ2-5; D is possibly TRBD1 or TRBD2 (6 bases each). The CDR3 covers 13 residues. Germline CDR1 is SGHTA and CDR2 is FQGNSA. Deletions cut 5 bases from V and 3 bases from J, with 10 bases between. The CDR3 sequence: CASSPRGEETQYF. Here the CDR3 DNA reads TGTGCCAGCAGCCCAAGGGGGGAAGAGACCCAGTACTTC.

The chain recombines TRBV30 with TRBJ1-1; 8 bases are a match to TRBD1. Germline V gene lookup returns CDR1 GTSNPN and CDR2 SVGIG (reference sequence). With 4 bases clipped from V and 4 bases from J, the junction kept 5 bases outside the gene matches. This CDR3 is 13 amino acids long. CDR3 sequence reads: CAWTKQGGTEAFF. In DNA, the CDR3 is TGTGCCTGGACTAAACAGGGGGGCACTGAAGCTTTCTTT.

For the CDR3, the DNA is TGTGCCATCAGTGAGTCGGGGGCAGGGCAGCCCCAGCATTTT. Its translation is CAISESGAGQPQHF. The chain links TRBV10-3 to TRBJ1-5, with D perhaps matching TRBD1 (6 bases). CDR1 is ENHRY and CDR2 is SYGVKD in the germline V gene. The germline V and J ends were trimmed by 0 bases and 7 bases, with 10 bases remaining between them. The CDR3 is 14 amino acids.

The J gene is TRBJ2-7, the V gene TRBV19; TRBD1 matches at 8 bases. Germline-derived CDR1 and CDR2 are LNHDA and SQIVND (reference sequence). This CDR3 contains 15 residues. Losses at the gene ends were 5 bases for V and 0 bases for J; bases not matched to a gene: 6. CDR3 coding DNA: TGTGCCAGTAGTCCCGGACAGGGAAGCTCCTACGAGCAGTACTTC. It is translated as CASSPGQGSSYEQYF.

V gene TRBV9 combines with J gene TRBJ2-3, with TRBD2 matching over 16 bases. With V trimmed by 2 bases and J by 2 bases, 14 bases remained unmatched. In germline, CDR1 is SGDLS, CDR2 YYNGEE. There are 21 residues in the CDR3. CDR3 in DNA: TGTGCCAGCAGCGTTACTCCCGGTGGGACTAGCGGGGGGGGCTACACAGATACGCAGTATTTT. It specifies CASSVTPGGTSGGGYTDTQYF.

The rearrangement links TRBV29-1 to TRBJ2-5; D gene unclear. The germline CDR1 and CDR2 sequences are SQVTM and ANQGSEA. This CDR3 contains 14 residues. Trimming shortened V by 1 base and J by 1 base, and 10 bases separated the two germline ends. The CDR3 DNA follows: TGCAGCGTTGAAGGACGACTGAGCCAAGAGACCCAGTACTTC. As protein: CSVEGRLSQETQYF.

The chain employs TRBV4-3 and TRBJ2-5; D not certain. Germline CDR1 is LGHNA and CDR2 is YSLEER. The CDR3 sequence is 15 residues long. The V end was cut by 3 bases, the J end by 3 bases, with 14 bases between. The CDR3 DNA follows: TGCGCCAGCAGCCACCACATTGGGGTAGAAGAGACCCAGTACTTC. It yields the protein CASSHHIGVEETQYF.